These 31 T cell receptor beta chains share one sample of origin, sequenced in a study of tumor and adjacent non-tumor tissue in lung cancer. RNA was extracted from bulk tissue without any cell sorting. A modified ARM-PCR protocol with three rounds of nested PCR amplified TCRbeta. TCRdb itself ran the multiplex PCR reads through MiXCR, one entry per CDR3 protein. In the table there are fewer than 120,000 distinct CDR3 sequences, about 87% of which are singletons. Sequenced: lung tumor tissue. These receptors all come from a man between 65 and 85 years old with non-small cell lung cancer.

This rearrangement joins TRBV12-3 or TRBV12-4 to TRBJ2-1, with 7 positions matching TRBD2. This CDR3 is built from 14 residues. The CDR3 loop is CESSLREAPNEQFF. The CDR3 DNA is TGTGAGAGCAGTCTACGGGAGGCCCCCAATGAGCAGTTCTTC.

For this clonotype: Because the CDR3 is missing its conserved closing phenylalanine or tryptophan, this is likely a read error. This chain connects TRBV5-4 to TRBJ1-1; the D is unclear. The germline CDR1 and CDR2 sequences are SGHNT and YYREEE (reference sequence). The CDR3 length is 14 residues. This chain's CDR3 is CTSSLGSRAYEAFI. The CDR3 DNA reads TGTACCAGCAGCTTGGGTAGTAGGGCATATGAAGCTTTCATT.

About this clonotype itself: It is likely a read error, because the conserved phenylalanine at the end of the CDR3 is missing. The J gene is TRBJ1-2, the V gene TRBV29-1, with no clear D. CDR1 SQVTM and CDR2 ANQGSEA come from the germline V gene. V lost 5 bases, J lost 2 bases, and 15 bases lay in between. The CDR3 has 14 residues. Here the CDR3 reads CSVQTSTSNYGYTL. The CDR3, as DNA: TGCAGCGTTCAAACCTCGACAAGCAACTATGGCTACACCCTC.

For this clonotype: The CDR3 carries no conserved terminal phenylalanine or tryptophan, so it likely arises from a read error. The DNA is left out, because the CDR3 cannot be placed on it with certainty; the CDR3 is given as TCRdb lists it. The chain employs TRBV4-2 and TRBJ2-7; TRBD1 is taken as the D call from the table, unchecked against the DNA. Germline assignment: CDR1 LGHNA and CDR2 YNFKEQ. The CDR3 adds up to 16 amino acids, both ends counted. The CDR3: CASSHTTGPRTSEQYL.

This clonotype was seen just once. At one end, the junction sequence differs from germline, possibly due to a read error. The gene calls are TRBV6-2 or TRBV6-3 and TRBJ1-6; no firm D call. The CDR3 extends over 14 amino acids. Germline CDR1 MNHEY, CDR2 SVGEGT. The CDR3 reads CASSRPLSDSPLNF. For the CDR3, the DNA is TGTGCCAGCAGCCGGCCGCTATCCGATTCACCCCTCAATTTT.

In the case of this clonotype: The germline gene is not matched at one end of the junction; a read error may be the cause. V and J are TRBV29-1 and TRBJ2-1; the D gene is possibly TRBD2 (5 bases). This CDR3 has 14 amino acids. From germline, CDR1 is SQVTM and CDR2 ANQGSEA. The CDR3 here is CSVDRPSSYDERLF. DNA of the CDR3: TGCAGCGTTGACAGGCCAAGCTCCTACGATGAGCGGTTATTC.

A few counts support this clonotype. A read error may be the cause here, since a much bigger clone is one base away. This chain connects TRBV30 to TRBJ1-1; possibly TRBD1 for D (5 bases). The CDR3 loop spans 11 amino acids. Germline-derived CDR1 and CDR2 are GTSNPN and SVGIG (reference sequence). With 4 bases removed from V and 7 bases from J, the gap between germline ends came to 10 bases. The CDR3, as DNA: TGTGCCTGGAAGGGGACCAGTGAAGCTTTCTTT. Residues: CAWKGTSEAFF.

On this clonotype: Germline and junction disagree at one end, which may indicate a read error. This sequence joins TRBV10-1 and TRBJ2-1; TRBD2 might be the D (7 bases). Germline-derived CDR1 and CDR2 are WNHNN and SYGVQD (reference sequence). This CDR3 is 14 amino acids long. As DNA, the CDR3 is TGCGCCAGCAGTCCGGGGGGCTCATACAATGAGCAGTCCTTC. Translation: CASSPGGSYNEQSF.

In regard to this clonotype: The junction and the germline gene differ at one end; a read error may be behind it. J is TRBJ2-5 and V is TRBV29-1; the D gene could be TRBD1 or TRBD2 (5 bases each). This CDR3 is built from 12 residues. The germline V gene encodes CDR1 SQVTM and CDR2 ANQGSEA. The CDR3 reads CSVESGAETQHF. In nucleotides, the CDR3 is TGCAGTGTTGAGTCCGGGGCGGAGACCCAGCATTTC.

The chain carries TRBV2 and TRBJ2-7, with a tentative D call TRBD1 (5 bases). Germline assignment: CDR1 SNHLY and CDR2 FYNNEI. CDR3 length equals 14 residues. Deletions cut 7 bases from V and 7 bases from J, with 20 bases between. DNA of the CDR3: TGTGCCAGCATGACGACAGTGGGCCTTGGGGAGCAGTACTTC. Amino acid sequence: CASMTTVGLGEQYF.

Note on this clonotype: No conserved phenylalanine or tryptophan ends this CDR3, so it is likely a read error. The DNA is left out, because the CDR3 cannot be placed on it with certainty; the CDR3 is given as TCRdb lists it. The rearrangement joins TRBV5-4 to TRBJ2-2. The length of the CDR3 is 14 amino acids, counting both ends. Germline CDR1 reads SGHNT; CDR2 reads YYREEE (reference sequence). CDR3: CASSRNRDTGELFL.

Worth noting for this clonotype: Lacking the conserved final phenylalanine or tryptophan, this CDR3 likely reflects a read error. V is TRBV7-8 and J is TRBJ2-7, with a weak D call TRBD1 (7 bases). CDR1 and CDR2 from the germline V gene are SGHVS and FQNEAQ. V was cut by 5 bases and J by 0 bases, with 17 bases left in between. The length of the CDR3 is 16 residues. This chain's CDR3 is CASSPRGQGGSYEQYL. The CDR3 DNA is TGTGCCAGCAGCCCCCGTGGGCAGGGGGGCTCCTACGAGCAGTACTTA.

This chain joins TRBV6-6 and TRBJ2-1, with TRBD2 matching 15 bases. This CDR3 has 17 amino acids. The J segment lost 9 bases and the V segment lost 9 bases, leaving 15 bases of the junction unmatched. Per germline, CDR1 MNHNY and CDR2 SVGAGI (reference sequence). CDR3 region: CARGNPGLAGGVGEQFF. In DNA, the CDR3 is TGTGCCAGGGGTAACCCGGGACTAGCGGGAGGCGTAGGTGAGCAGTTCTTC.

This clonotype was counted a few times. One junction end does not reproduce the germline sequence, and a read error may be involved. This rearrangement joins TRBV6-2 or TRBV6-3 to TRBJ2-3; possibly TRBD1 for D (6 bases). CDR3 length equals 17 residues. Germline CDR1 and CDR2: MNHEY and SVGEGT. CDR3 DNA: TGTGCCAGCAGTTCGGGAACAGGACAGCCTAGCACGGATACGCAGTATTTT. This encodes CASSSGTGQPSTDTQYF.

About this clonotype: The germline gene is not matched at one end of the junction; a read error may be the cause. The CDR3 region is CTSSLAIGPSSYNEQFF. CDR3 bases: TGTACCAGCAGCTTGGCCATCGGGCCTAGCTCATACAATGAGCAGTTCTTC. V gene TRBV5-5 combines with J gene TRBJ2-1; D is perhaps TRBD2 (5 bases). This CDR3 contains 17 residues. Germline assignment: CDR1 SGHKS and CDR2 YYEKEE (reference sequence). Full variable domain (rest looked up from reference TRBV5-5 and TRBJ2-1): DAGVTQSPTHLIKTRGQQVTLRCSPISGHKSVSWYQQVLGQGPQFIFQYYEKEERGRGNFPDRFSARQFPNYSSELNVNALLLGDSALYLCTSSLAIGPSSYNEQFFGPGTRLTVL.

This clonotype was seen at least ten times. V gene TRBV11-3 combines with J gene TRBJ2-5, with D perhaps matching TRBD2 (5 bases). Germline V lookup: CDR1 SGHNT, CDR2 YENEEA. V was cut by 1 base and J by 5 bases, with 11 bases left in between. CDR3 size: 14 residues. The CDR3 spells CASSLVATSETQYF. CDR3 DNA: TGTGCCAGCAGCTTAGTAGCGACATCGGAGACCCAGTACTTC. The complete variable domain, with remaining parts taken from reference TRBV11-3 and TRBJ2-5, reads EAGVVQSPRYKIIEKKQPVAFWCNPISGHNTLYWYLQNLGQGPELLIRYENEEAVDDSQLPKDRFSAERLKGVDSTLKIQPAELGDSAVYLCASSLVATSETQYFGPGTRLLVL.

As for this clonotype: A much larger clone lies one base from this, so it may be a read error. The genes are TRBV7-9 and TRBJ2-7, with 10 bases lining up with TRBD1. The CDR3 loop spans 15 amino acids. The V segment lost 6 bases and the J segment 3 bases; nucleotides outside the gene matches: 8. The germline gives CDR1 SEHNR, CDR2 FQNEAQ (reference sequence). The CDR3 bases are TGTGCCAGCAGTTCCAACCGGGACAGGGGCTACGAGCAGTACTTC. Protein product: CASSSNRDRGYEQYF.

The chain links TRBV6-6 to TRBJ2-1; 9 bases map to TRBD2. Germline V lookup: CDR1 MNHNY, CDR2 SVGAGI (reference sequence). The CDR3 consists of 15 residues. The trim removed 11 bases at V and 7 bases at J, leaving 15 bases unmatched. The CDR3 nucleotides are TGTGCCGGTACAATTAGCGGGAGAAGTGCAAATGAGCAGTTCTTC. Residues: CAGTISGRSANEQFF.

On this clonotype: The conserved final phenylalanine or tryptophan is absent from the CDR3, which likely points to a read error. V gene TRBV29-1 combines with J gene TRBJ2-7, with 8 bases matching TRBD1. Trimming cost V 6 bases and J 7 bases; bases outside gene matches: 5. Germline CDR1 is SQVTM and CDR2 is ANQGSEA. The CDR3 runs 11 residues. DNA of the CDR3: TGCAGCGTCCGGACAGGGCCAGAGCAGTACCTC. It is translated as CSVRTGPEQYL.

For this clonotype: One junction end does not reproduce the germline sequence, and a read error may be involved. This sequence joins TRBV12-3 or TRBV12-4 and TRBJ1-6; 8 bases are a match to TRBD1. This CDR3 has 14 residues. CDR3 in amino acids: CACSPGQDISLLHF. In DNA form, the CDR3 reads TGTGCCTGCAGCCCGGGACAGGATATTTCACTCCTCCACTTT.

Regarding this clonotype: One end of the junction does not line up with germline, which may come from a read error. CDR3 protein: CTSSPATARDTEAFF. The DNA for the CDR3 is TGTACCAGTAGCCCCGCCACCGCAAGGGACACTGAAGCTTTCTTT. The chain joins TRBV11-3 to TRBJ1-1; D gene unclear. Per germline, CDR1 SGHNT and CDR2 YENEEA. The CDR3 is 15 amino acids.

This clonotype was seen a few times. The CDR3 is CSASGLAEETQYF. The DNA for the CDR3 is TGCAGTGCTAGCGGTCTAGCGGAAGAGACCCAGTACTTC. The V gene is TRBV20-1, the J gene TRBJ2-5; 7 positions match TRBD2. The germline gives CDR1 DFQATT, CDR2 SNEGSKA (reference sequence). V was clipped by 3 bases and J by 3 bases; unmatched bases: 4. The CDR3 length is 13 residues.

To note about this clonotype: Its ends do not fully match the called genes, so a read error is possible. The CDR3 region has the DNA TGCAGCGTTGAAAGAGCGGGATCGACCTACGAGCAGCACTTC. Its translation: CSVERAGSTYEQHF. V usage is TRBV29-1 and J usage is TRBJ2-7; the match to TRBD2 covers 7 bases. Germline CDR1 and CDR2: SQVTM and ANQGSEA. The CDR3 has 14 amino acids.

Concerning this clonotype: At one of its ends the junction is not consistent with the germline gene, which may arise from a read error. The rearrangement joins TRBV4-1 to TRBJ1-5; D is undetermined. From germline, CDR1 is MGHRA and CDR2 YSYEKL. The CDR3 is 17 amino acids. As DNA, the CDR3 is TGCGCCAGCAGCCAGAGTAGCAGCATTTATAGCGATCAGCCCCGGCATTTT. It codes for CASSQSSSIYSDQPRHF.

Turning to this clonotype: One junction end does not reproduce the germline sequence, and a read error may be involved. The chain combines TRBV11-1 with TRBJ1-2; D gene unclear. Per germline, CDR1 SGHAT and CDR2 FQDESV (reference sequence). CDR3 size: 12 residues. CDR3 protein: CASSLNRYGYTF. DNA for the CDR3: TGTGCCAGCAGCTTGAACAGATATGGGTACACCTTC.

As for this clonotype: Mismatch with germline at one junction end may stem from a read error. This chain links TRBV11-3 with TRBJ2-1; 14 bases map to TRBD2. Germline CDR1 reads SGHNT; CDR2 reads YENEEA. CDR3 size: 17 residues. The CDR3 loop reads CASSLLGTSGGYSGQLF. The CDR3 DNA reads TGTGCCAGCAGCCTCCTAGGGACTAGCGGGGGCTACAGTGGGCAGTTGTTC.

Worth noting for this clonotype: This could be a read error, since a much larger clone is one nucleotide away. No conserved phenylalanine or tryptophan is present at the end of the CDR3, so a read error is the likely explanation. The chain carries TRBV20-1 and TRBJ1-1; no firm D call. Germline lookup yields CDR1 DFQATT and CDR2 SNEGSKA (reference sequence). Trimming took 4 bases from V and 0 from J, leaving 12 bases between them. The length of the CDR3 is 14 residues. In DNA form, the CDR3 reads TGCAGTGCTATAGAGGGCAATGTGAACACTGAAGCTTTCTAT. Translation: CSAIEGNVNTEAFY.

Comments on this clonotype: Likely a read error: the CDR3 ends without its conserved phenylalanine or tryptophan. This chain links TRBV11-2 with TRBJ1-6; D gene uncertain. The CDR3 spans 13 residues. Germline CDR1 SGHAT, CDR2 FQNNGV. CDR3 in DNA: TGTGCCAGCAGCTACACATCTAATTCACTCCTCCACATT. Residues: CASSYTSNSLLHI.

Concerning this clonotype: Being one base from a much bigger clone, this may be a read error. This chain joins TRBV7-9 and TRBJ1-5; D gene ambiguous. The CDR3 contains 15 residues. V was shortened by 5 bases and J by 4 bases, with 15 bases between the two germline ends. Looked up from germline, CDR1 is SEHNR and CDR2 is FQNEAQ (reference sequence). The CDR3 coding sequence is TGTGCCAGCAGCCTAGAATCAGGAGTGAATCAGCCCCAGCATTTT. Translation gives CASSLESGVNQPQHF. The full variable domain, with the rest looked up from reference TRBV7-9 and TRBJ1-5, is DTGVSQNPRHKITKRGQNVTFRCDPISEHNRLYWYRQTLGQGPEFLTYFQNEAQLEKSRLLSDRFSAERPKGSFSTLEIQRTEQGDSAMYLCASSLESGVNQPQHFGDGTRLSIL.

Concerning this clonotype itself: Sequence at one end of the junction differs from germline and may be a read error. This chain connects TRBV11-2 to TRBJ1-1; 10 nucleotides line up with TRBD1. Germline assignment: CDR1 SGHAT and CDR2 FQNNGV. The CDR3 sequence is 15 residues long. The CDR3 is CASSLPGTGDAEVFF. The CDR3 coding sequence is TGTGCCAGCAGCTTACCCGGGACAGGGGACGCTGAAGTTTTCTTT.

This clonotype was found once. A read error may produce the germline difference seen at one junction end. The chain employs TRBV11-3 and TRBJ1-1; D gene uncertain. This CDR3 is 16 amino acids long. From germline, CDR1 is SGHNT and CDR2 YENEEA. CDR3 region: CVSSLKTRWMNTETFF. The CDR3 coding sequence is TGTGTCAGCAGCTTAAAGACACGGTGGATGAACACTGAAACTTTCTTT. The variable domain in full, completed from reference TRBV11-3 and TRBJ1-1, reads EAGVVQSPRYKIIEKKQPVAFWCNPISGHNTLYWYLQNLGQGPELLIRYENEEAVDDSQLPKDRFSAERLKGVDSTLKIQPAELGDSAVYLCVSSLKTRWMNTETFFGQGTRLTVV.